Each of the 29 T cell receptor beta chains below was sequenced from the same sample in a study of blood T cell repertoires in COVID-19. Profiling relied on immunoSEQ multiplex PCR, and the TCRdb table lists in-frame clones only, not all of them. This sample carries roughly 67,000 clones, 75% to 85% of them seen once, and the ten largest clones take roughly 24%. The specimen was peripheral blood. All receptors derive from a man aged 45-65 years with acute or convalescent COVID-19.

The chain combines TRBV6-5 with TRBJ1-2, with TRBD1 as a possible D gene (5 bases). This CDR3 has 13 residues. Trimming took 10 bases from V and 8 from J, leaving 20 bases between them. Germline values: CDR1 MNHEY, CDR2 SVGAGI. The CDR3 region is CATGRGGSEGYTF. CDR3 coding DNA: TGTGCCACGGGGCGGGGAGGTTCGGAAGGCTACACCTTC.

This chain uses TRBV29-1 with TRBJ2-7; TRBD1 agrees at 8 bases. Germline V gene data show CDR1 as SQVTM and CDR2 as ANQGSEA. J gave up 1 base and V 5 bases, and 4 bases lay outside the gene matches. This CDR3 is 13 amino acids long. In nucleotides, the CDR3 is TGCAGCGTTTCTGGGACAGGATCCTACGAGCAGTACTTC. Its protein is CSVSGTGSYEQYF.

This chain joins TRBV5-1 and TRBJ1-1; D may be TRBD1 (5 bases). The CDR3 loop spans 15 amino acids. Germline loops: CDR1 SGHRS, CDR2 YFSETQ. Trimming removed 0 bases at V and 4 bases at J, with 13 bases between. CDR3 DNA sequence: TGCGCCAGCAGCTTGGCCAAGGGGCTTGGCACTGAAGCTTTCTTT. Amino acid sequence: CASSLAKGLGTEAFF.

This clone has only one observation. Other DNA sequences of this sample code for an identical CDR3. This chain connects TRBV3-1 (or the pseudogene TRBV3-2) to TRBJ1-6; TRBD1 is a possible D gene (6 bases). Trimming removed 1 base at V and 8 bases at J, with 12 bases between. The CDR3 is made up of 15 amino acids. Germline V gives CDR1 LGHDT, CDR2 YNNKEL (reference sequence). CDR3 amino acids: CASSQVRTEDSPLHF. The CDR3 DNA reads TGTGCCAGCAGCCAAGTGCGGACAGAAGATTCACCCCTCCACTTT.

The V gene is TRBV15, the J gene TRBJ2-2; TRBD1 is a possible D gene (6 bases). Germline V gene lookup returns CDR1 LNHNV and CDR2 YYDKDF (reference sequence). There are 16 residues in the CDR3. V lost 3 bases and J lost 3, with 14 bases in between. The CDR3 sequence is CATSRAMGADTGELFF. Written as DNA, the CDR3 is TGTGCCACCAGCAGGGCTATGGGGGCGGACACCGGGGAGCTGTTTTTT.

DNA of the CDR3: TGTGCCAGCAGCTTAAGGGACTCCGGGGAGGGTCCCCTCCACTTT. Translated: CASSLRDSGEGPLHF. The J gene is TRBJ1-6, the V gene TRBV11-1; D perhaps matches TRBD1 (5 bases). Germline V gene lookup returns CDR1 SGHAT and CDR2 FQDESV (reference sequence). The V end lost 2 bases, the J end lost 13 bases, and 18 bases lay between the germline ends. The CDR3 runs 15 residues.

J is TRBJ2-3 and V is TRBV4-1; D not resolved. Deletions cut 0 bases from V and 6 bases from J, with 19 bases between. Germline loops: CDR1 MGHRA, CDR2 YSYEKL. The CDR3 spans 17 residues. The CDR3 sequence: CASSQDLTNIRWDTQYF. The CDR3 DNA is TGCGCCAGCAGCCAAGATCTGACAAACATTAGATGGGATACGCAGTATTTT.

The CDR3 is CASGLAGSEQYF. CDR3 DNA: TGTGCCAGCGGCCTAGCGGGGTCCGAGCAGTACTTC. The gene calls are TRBV28 and TRBJ2-7, with 9 bases aligning to TRBD2. This CDR3 has 12 amino acids. V was pared by 8 bases and J by 6 bases, with 5 bases of the junction left unmatched. From germline, CDR1 is MDHEN and CDR2 SYDVKM.

The V and J genes are TRBV5-1 and TRBJ2-5; D is unclear. The CDR3 is made up of 12 amino acids. Trimming took 2 bases from V and 3 from J, leaving 5 bases between them. Germline CDR1 and CDR2: SGHRS and YFSETQ. CDR3 amino acids: CASSLGEETQYF. The CDR3 coding sequence is TGCGCCAGCAGCTTAGGAGAAGAGACCCAGTACTTC.

The table lists this clone with a count of one. The CDR3 loop is CASSLEGAGGNEQFF. CDR3 nucleotides: TGCGCCAGCAGCTTGGAGGGGGCAGGTGGCAATGAGCAGTTCTTC. The chain is built from TRBV5-1 and TRBJ2-1, with 7 positions matching TRBD1. Looked up from germline, CDR1 is SGHRS and CDR2 is YFSETQ. The junction had 6 bases not matched to a gene; V was cut back by 0 bases and J by 6 bases. The length of the CDR3 is 15 residues.

This clone was counted a single time. The rearrangement uses TRBV19 and TRBJ1-5; D uncertain. Looked up from germline, CDR1 is LNHDA and CDR2 is SQIVND (reference sequence). CDR3 length: 15 amino acids. The germline V and J ends were trimmed by 5 bases and 2 bases, with 13 bases remaining between them. The CDR3 DNA reads TGTGCCAGTAGTCCCCTCCGGGAGGGCAATCAGCCCCAGCATTTT. Amino acids: CASSPLREGNQPQHF.

The rearrangement links TRBV10-3 to TRBJ2-7, with TRBD2 identical over 8 bases. This CDR3 region has 13 residues. J was trimmed by 5 bases and V by 9 bases; bases with no gene match: 9. Germline V gives CDR1 ENHRY, CDR2 SYGVKD. CDR3 bases: TGTGCCATTTGTAGCGGGGAGTGCGACGAGCAGTACTTC. This translates into CAICSGECDEQYF.

The genes are TRBV2 and TRBJ2-5; perhaps TRBD2 as D (7 bases). This CDR3 has 13 residues. Trimming cost V 6 bases and J 5 bases, with 13 bases left between them. Germline-derived CDR1 and CDR2 are SNHLY and FYNNEI. CDR3 residues: CASSPEGGETQYF. For the CDR3, the DNA is TGTGCCAGCAGCCCCGAGGGGGGGGAGACCCAGTACTTC.

This chain links TRBV6-5 with TRBJ2-7; 8 bases fit TRBD1. After removal of 7 bases from V and 2 bases from J, the junction contained 7 bases not matched to a gene. Germline V lookup: CDR1 MNHEY, CDR2 SVGAGI. The CDR3 totals 14 residues. CDR3 sequence reads: CASTGRDRPYEQYF. Here the CDR3 DNA reads TGTGCCAGCACTGGCCGGGACAGGCCCTACGAGCAGTACTTC.

The rearrangement links TRBV28 to TRBJ1-3; weak D call: TRBD1 (5 bases). V was trimmed by 6 bases and J by 0 bases, leaving 12 bases between them. The CDR3 spans 15 residues. Looked up from germline, CDR1 is MDHEN and CDR2 is SYDVKM. This CDR3 is CASRPGGGSGNTIYF. CDR3 DNA sequence: TGTGCCAGCAGACCCGGGGGAGGCTCTGGAAACACCATATATTTT. The variable domain in full, with the rest retrieved from reference TRBV28 and TRBJ1-3, is DVKVTQSSRYLVKRTGEKVFLECVQDMDHENMFWYRQDPGLGLRLIYFSYDVKMKEKGDIPEGYSVSREKKERFSLILESASTNQTSMYLCASRPGGGSGNTIYFGEGSWLTVV.

The V call is TRBV2, the J call TRBJ2-1, with 12 positions matching TRBD2. V shed 3 bases, J shed 2 bases, and the junction held 8 bases outside the gene matches. Germline CDR1 SNHLY, CDR2 FYNNEI. The CDR3 length is 18 residues. The CDR3 region has the DNA TGTGCCAGCAGTGACTTCTGGTCTAGCGGGGGGGCCTACAATGAGCAGTTCTTC. It encodes CASSDFWSSGGAYNEQFF.

This clone was seen only a few times. The chain links TRBV18 to TRBJ2-7, with D unresolved. The CDR3 is made up of 13 amino acids. Trimming shortened V by 6 bases and J by 2 bases, and 11 bases separated the two germline ends. Germline V gene data show CDR1 as KGHSH and CDR2 as LQKENI. This CDR3 reads CASSNPQTYEQYF. Here the CDR3 DNA reads TGTGCCAGCTCCAACCCGCAGACCTACGAGCAGTACTTC. The variable domain in full, completed from reference TRBV18 and TRBJ2-7, reads NAGVMQNPRHLVRRRGQEARLRCSPMKGHSHVYWYRQLPEEGLKFMVYLQKENIIDESGMPKERFSAEFPKEGPSILRIQQVVRGDSAAYFCASSNPQTYEQYFGPGTRLTVT.

This clone was seen only once. The J gene is TRBJ2-7, the V gene TRBV6-5; possible D gene TRBD1, 6 bases. The CDR3 length is 12 residues. The germline CDR1 and CDR2 sequences are MNHEY and SVGAGI. V lost 6 bases to trimming and J lost 3 bases, with 9 bases between them. CDR3 bases: TGTGCCAGCAGCCGGACAGACTACGAGCAGTACTTC. This encodes CASSRTDYEQYF.

J is TRBJ2-2 and V is TRBV5-1, with unresolved D. Trimming shortened V by 0 bases and J by 0 bases, and 3 bases separated the two germline ends. This CDR3 is 14 amino acids long. Germline-derived CDR1 and CDR2 are SGHRS and YFSETQ. The CDR3 loop is CASSLGANTGELFF. For the CDR3, the DNA is TGCGCCAGCAGCTTGGGCGCGAACACCGGGGAGCTGTTTTTT.

This sequence joins TRBV10-3 and TRBJ2-7; a weak D match, TRBD1 (6 bases). Germline assignment: CDR1 ENHRY and CDR2 SYGVKD. This CDR3 spans 12 amino acids. Trimming took off 6 bases at V and 3 bases at J, with 9 bases between the two ends. The CDR3 DNA sequence: TGTGCCATCAGAACAGGGAACTACGAGCAGTACTTC. Protein product: CAIRTGNYEQYF.

The V gene is TRBV13, the J gene TRBJ1-1; D not certain. Trimming took 4 bases from V and 1 from J, leaving 10 bases between them. This CDR3 region has 14 residues. The germline CDR1 and CDR2 sequences are PRHDT and FYEKMQ (reference sequence). The CDR3 spells CASSSRGGNTEAFF. The DNA of the CDR3 is TGTGCCAGCAGCTCCCGTGGAGGGAACACTGAAGCTTTCTTT.

The chain carries TRBV7-9 and TRBJ2-5; TRBD1 might be the D (6 bases). The germline V and J ends were trimmed by 5 bases and 4 bases, with 8 bases remaining between them. Germline V gene lookup returns CDR1 SEHNR and CDR2 FQNEAQ (reference sequence). The CDR3 runs to 12 residues. The CDR3 loop reads CASSRGGETQYF. CDR3 bases: TGTGCCAGCAGCAGAGGGGGAGAGACCCAGTACTTC.

The chain is built from TRBV7-2 and TRBJ1-2; no clear D. Trimming left V 5 bases short and J 3 bases short, with 16 bases between. The CDR3 covers 15 residues. Germline V gene lookup returns CDR1 SGHTA and CDR2 FQGNSA. In DNA, the CDR3 is TGTGCCAGCAGCCTAGGAACAGCTGATTACTATGGCTACACCTTC. Protein: CASSLGTADYYGYTF.

V usage is TRBV15 and J usage is TRBJ2-1; a weak D match, TRBD2 (5 bases). The CDR3 runs to 13 residues. Germline CDR1 and CDR2: LNHNV and YYDKDF (reference sequence). Trimming took off 4 bases at V and 8 bases at J, with 12 bases between the two ends. DNA for the CDR3: TGTGCCACCAGCACCGAGGGTGCCGATGAGCAGTTCTTC. Translated: CATSTEGADEQFF.

Worth noting for this clone: Different DNA sequences within this sample yield the same CDR3. The V call is TRBV6-1, the J call TRBJ2-3, with TRBD2 as a possible D gene (7 bases). This CDR3 is 20 amino acids long. Trimming pared 4 bases from V and 1 base from J, leaving 27 bases between. Germline CDR1 and CDR2: MNHNS and SASEGT. The CDR3 DNA reads as TGTGCCAGCAGTGGGCTCCTGGGACTTGGGGGGGGGCGGGGCACAGATACGCAGTATTTT. This gives the protein CASSGLLGLGGGRGTDTQYF.

The chain carries TRBV5-6 and TRBJ2-7; D ambiguous. Germline assignment: CDR1 SGHDT and CDR2 YYEEEE. Between the trimmed V and J ends, which lost 4 bases and 0 bases, there was a span of 8 bases. This CDR3 spans 13 amino acids. CDR3 sequence: CASSAVASYEQYF. In nucleotides, the CDR3 is TGTGCCAGCAGCGCAGTTGCCTCCTACGAGCAGTACTTC. Looking up the rest from reference TRBV5-6 and TRBJ2-7 gives the full variable domain: DAGVTQSPTHLIKTRGQQVTLRCSPKSGHDTVSWYQQALGQGPQFIFQYYEEEERQRGNFPDRFSGHQFPNYSSELNVNALLLGDSALYLCASSAVASYEQYFGPGTRLTVT.

The rearrangement joins TRBV19 to TRBJ2-3; 8 bases align to TRBD1. The V segment lost 10 bases and the J segment 2 bases; nucleotides outside the gene matches: 5. The CDR3 extends over 13 amino acids. The germline CDR1 and CDR2 sequences are LNHDA and SQIVND (reference sequence). The CDR3, as DNA: TGTGCCACCGGACAGGGATACACAGATACGCAGTATTTT. Its translation: CATGQGYTDTQYF.

The CDR3 reads CASSVATSGGAQDTQYF. The CDR3 nucleotides are TGTGCCAGCAGCGTAGCGACTAGCGGGGGGGCCCAAGATACGCAGTATTTT. The chain carries TRBV9 and TRBJ2-3, with TRBD2 matching over 14 bases. The length of the CDR3 is 17 residues. Germline lookup yields CDR1 SGDLS and CDR2 YYNGEE. Trimming cost V 0 bases and J 5 bases; bases outside gene matches: 5.

The J gene is TRBJ1-2, the V gene TRBV3-1 (or the pseudogene TRBV3-2), with 7 bases that match TRBD1. The CDR3 is 15 amino acids. Germline CDR1 LGHDT, CDR2 YNNKEL (reference sequence). The V and J ends lost 2 bases and 5 bases, in that order; junction bases with no gene match: 8. CDR3: CASSQLDRIPYGYTF. CDR3 nucleotides: TGTGCCAGCAGCCAACTGGACAGGATTCCTTATGGCTACACCTTC.